The clone carrying this T cell receptor (beta chain) was picked up a small number of times. TCRdb reprocessed the RT-PCR reads via MiXCR and lists one record per CDR3 protein. The repertoire includes around 580,000 distinct CDR3 sequences, around 13% of them detected once, and 11% sits in the top ten. The data belong to a study of response to subunit inactivated influenza vaccine. The V gene's germline CDR1 is LGHNA and CDR2 YSLEER. Unmatched junction bases numbered 4, after V lost 0 bases and J lost 5 bases. The CDR3 contains 15 residues. This receptor was identified in a man aged 50 to 59 who received an inactivated influenza vaccine. The sample here was PBMCs from blood, taken about 12 days after vaccination. The chain is built from TRBV4-3 and TRBJ1-5, with 7 bases fitting TRBD1. In DNA form, the CDR3 reads TGCGCCAGCAGCCAAGACCCAGGGGGTTATCAGCCCCAGCATTTT. Translated: CASSQDPGGYQPQHF.